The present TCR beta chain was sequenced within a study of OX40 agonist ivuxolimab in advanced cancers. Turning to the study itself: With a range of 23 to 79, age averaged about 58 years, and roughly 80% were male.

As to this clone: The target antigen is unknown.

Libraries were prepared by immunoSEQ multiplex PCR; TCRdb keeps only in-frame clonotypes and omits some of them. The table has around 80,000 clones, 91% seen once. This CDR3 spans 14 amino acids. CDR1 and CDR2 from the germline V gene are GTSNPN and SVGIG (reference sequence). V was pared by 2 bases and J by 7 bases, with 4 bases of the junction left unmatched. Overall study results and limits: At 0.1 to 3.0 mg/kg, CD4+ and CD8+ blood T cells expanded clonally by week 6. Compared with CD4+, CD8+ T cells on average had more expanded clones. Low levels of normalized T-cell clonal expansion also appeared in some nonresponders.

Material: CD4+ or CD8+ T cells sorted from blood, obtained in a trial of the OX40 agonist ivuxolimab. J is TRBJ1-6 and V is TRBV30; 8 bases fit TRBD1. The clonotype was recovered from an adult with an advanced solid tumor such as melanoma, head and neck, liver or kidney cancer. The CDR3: CAWSRQGQNSPLHF. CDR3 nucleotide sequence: TGTGCCTGGAGTCGACAGGGGCAGAATTCACCCCTCCACTTT. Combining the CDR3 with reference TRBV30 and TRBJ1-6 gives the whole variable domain SQTIHQWPATLVQPVGSPLSLECTVEGTSNPNLYWYRQAAGRGLQLLFYSVGIGQISSEVPQNLSASRPQDRQFILSSKKLLLSDSGFYLCAWSRQGQNSPLHFGNGTRLTVT.